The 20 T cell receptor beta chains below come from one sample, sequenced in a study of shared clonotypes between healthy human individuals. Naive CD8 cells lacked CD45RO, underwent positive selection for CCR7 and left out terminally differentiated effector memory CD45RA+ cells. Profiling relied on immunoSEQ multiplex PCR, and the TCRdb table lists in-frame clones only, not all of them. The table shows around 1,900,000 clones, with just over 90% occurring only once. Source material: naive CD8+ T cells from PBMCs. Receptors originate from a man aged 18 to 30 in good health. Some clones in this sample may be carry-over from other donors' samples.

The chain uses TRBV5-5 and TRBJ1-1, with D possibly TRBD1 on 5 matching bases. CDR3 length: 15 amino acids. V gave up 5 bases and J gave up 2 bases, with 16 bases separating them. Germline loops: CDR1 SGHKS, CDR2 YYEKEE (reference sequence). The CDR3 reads CASRPGDIENTEAFF. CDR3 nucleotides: TGTGCCAGCAGACCGGGGGATATTGAAAACACTGAAGCTTTCTTT. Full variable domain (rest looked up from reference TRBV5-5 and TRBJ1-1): DAGVTQSPTHLIKTRGQQVTLRCSPISGHKSVSWYQQVLGQGPQFIFQYYEKEERGRGNFPDRFSARQFPNYSSELNVNALLLGDSALYLCASRPGDIENTEAFFGQGTRLTVV.

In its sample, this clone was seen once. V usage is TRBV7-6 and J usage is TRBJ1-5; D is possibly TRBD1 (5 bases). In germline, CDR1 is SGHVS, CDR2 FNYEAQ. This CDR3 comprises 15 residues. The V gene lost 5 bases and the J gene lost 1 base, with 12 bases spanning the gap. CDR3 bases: TGTGCCAGCAGCCCCCGAGACAGCAGCAATCAGCCCCAGCATTTT. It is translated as CASSPRDSSNQPQHF.

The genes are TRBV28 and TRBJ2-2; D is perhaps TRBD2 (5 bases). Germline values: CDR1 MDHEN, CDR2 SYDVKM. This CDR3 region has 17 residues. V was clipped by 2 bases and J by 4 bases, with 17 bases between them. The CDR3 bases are TGTGCCAGCAGTTTACGGTATCTCTTGGGGAGCACCGGGGAGCTGTTTTTT. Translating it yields CASSLRYLLGSTGELFF.

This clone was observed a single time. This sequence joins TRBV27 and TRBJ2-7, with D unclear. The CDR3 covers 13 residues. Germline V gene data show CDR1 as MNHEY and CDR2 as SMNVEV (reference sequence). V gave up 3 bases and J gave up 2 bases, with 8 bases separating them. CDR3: CASSFQVAYEQYF. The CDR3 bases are TGTGCCAGCAGTTTCCAGGTAGCCTACGAGCAGTACTTC.

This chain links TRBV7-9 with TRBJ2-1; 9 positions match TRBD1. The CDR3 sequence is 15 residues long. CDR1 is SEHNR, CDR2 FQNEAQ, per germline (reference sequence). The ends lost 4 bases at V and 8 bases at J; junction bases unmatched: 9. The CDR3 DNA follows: TGTGCCAGCAGCTCCGGGACAGGGAGATACGATGAGCAGTTCTTC. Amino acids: CASSSGTGRYDEQFF.

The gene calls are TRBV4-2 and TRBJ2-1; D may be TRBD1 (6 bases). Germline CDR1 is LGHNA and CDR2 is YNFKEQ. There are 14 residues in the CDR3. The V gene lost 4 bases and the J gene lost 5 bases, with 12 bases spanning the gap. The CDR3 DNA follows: TGTGCCAGCAGCCCTACGGACAGCCACAATGAGCAGTTCTTC. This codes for CASSPTDSHNEQFF.

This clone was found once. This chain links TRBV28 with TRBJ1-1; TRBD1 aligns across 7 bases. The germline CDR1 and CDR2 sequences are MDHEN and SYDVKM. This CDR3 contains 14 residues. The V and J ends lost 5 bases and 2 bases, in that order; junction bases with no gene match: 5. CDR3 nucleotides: TGTGCCAGCAGTACCGGGACAGCCAACACTGAAGCTTTCTTT. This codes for CASSTGTANTEAFF.

CDR3 protein: CASSLGGQKNTEAFF. The CDR3 DNA sequence: TGTGCCAGCAGTTTAGGGGGACAGAAGAACACTGAAGCTTTCTTT. The chain is built from TRBV28 and TRBJ1-1; TRBD1 matches at 7 bases. The CDR3 loop spans 15 amino acids. Germline lookup yields CDR1 MDHEN and CDR2 SYDVKM. Trimming cost V 2 bases and J 1 base; bases outside gene matches: 4.

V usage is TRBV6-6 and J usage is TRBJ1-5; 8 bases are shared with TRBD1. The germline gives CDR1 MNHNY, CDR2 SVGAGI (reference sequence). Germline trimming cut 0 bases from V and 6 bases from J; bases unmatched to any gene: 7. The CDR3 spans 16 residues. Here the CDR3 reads CASSYSSSGGGQPQHF. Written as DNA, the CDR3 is TGTGCCAGCAGTTACTCGAGTTCAGGGGGCGGTCAGCCCCAGCATTTT.

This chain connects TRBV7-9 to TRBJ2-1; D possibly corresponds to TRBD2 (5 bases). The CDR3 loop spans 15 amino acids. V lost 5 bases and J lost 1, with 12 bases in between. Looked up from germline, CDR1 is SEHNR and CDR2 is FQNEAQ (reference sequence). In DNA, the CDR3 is TGTGCCAGCAGCGACCGACTAAATTCCTACAATGAGCAGTTCTTC. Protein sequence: CASSDRLNSYNEQFF.

The CDR3 DNA reads as TGTGCCTGGAGCACATGGGGACACCGCCAAGAGACCCAGTACTTC. It specifies CAWSTWGHRQETQYF. The rearrangement uses TRBV30 and TRBJ2-5, with D perhaps matching TRBD1 (6 bases). The V gene's germline CDR1 is GTSNPN and CDR2 SVGIG (reference sequence). The V end was cut by 3 bases, the J end by 1 base, with 15 bases between. This CDR3 has 15 amino acids.

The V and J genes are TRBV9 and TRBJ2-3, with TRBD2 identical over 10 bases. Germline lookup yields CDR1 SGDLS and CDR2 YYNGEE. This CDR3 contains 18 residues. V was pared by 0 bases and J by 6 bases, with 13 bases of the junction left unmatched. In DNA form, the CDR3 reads TGTGCCAGCAGCGTAGAAGGACTAGCGGACCTCCCCGGGGATACGCAGTATTTT. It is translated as CASSVEGLADLPGDTQYF.

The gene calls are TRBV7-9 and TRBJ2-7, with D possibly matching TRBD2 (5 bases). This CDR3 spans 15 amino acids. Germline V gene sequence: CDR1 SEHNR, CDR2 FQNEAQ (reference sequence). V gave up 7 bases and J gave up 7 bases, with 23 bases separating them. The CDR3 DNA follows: TGTGCCAGCACCCTTGAGAGCGGAGGCCCGGGTGAGCAGTACTTC. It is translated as CASTLESGGPGEQYF.

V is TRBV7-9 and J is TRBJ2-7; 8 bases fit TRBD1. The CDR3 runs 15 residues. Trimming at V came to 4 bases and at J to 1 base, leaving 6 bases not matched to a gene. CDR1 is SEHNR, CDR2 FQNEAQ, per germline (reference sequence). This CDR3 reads CASSSDREGSYEQYF. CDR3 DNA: TGTGCCAGCAGCTCGGACAGGGAAGGTTCCTACGAGCAGTACTTC.

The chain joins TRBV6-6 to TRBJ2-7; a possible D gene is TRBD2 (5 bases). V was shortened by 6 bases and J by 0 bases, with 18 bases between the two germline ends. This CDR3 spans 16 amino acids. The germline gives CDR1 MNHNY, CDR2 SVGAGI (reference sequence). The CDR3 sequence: CASRPAGPTDSYEQYF. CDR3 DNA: TGTGCCAGCAGGCCCGCGGGCCCAACGGACTCCTACGAGCAGTACTTC.

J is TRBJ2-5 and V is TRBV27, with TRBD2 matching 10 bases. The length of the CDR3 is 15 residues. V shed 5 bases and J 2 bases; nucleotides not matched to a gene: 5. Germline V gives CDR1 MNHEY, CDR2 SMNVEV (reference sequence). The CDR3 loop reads CASSRQREGQETQYF. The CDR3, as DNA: TGTGCCAGCAGTCGACAGCGGGAGGGTCAAGAGACCCAGTACTTC.

Here the CDR3 reads CASSAGAAETYEQYF. The CDR3 bases are TGTGCCAGCAGCGCGGGGGCAGCGGAAACCTACGAGCAGTACTTC. The rearrangement joins TRBV9 to TRBJ2-7; D tentatively reads TRBD1 or TRBD2 (6 bases each). Trimming shortened V by 3 bases and J by 2 bases, and 15 bases separated the two germline ends. The germline V gene encodes CDR1 SGDLS and CDR2 YYNGEE. There are 15 residues in the CDR3. The full variable domain, rest sourced from reference TRBV9 and TRBJ2-7, is DSGVTQTPKHLITATGQRVTLRCSPRSGDLSVYWYQQSLDQGLQFLIQYYNGEERAKGNILERFSAQQFPDLHSELNLSSLELGDSALYFCASSAGAAETYEQYFGPGTRLTVT.

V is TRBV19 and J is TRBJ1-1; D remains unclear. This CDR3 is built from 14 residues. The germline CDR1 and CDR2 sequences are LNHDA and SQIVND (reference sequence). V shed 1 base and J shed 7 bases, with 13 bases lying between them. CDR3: CASSIAKDGFEAFF. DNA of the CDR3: TGTGCCAGTAGTATAGCAAAGGACGGATTTGAAGCTTTCTTT.

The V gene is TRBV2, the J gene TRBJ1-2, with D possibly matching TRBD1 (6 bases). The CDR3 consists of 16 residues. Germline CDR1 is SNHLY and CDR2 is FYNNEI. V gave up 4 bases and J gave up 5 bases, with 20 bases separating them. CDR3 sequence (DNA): TGTGCCAGCAGTGCAACCGGGGCGGGGGACAATTATGGCTACACCTTC. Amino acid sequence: CASSATGAGDNYGYTF.

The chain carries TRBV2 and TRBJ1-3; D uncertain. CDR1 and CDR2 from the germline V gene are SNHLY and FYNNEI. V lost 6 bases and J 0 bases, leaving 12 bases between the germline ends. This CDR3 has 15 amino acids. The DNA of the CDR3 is TGTGCCAGCAGACTCGGCCGGAGCTCTGGAAACACCATATATTTT. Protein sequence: CASRLGRSSGNTIYF.